These 21 T cell receptor beta chains share one sample of origin, sequenced in a study of tumor-infiltrating lymphocytes in primary liver carcinoma. Germline DNA was also extracted, and blood RNA derived from unsorted whole blood. Total RNA amounting to approximately 460 ng was the source from which TCR beta cDNA was made with a constant-region primer. Amplification in three nested multiplex PCR rounds with slightly modified ARM-PCR gave rise to TCR beta libraries. Rounds one and two of PCR, each of around 11 cycles, were primed with TRBV1-TRBV30 forward primers and a C-beta reverse primer. One entry per CDR3 protein, called by TCRdb with MiXCR from the multiplex PCR reads. The sample lists about 310,000 distinct CDR3 sequences; 45% to 70% were seen once. Material for sequencing was peripheral blood. The receptors here all came from a woman in her twenties or thirties with primary liver carcinoma and hepatitis B virus infection.

Concerning this clonotype itself: The junction shows a germline mismatch at one end, possibly a read error. The chain carries TRBV4-3 and TRBJ2-5; perhaps TRBD2 as D (6 bases). The CDR3 is made up of 13 amino acids. Germline assignment: CDR1 LGHNA and CDR2 YSLEER. In nucleotides, the CDR3 is TGCGCCAGTAGCCTAGCGTGTGAAGAGACCCAGTACTTC. It translates to CASSLACEETQYF.

This chain links TRBV12-3 or TRBV12-4 with TRBJ1-5; weak D call: TRBD1 (5 bases). This CDR3 comprises 16 residues. V lost 4 bases and J lost 0, with 13 bases in between. CDR3 in amino acids: CASSSRGASSNQPQHF. Here the CDR3 DNA reads TGTGCCAGCAGTTCTCGAGGGGCCAGTAGCAATCAGCCCCAGCATTTT.

Notes on this clonotype: This is likely a read error, given that the CDR3 carries no conserved phenylalanine or tryptophan at its end. V is TRBV11-2 and J is TRBJ2-5, with 8 positions matching TRBD2. V trimming: 3 bases; J trimming: 1 base; junction bases outside the gene matches: 7. There are 16 residues in the CDR3. Germline V gives CDR1 SGHAT, CDR2 FQNNGV. The CDR3: CASSFRTGTSQETQYL. CDR3 DNA sequence: TGTGCCAGCAGCTTTCGAACCGGGACTAGCCAAGAGACCCAGTACCTC.

Concerning this clonotype itself: At one of its ends the junction is not consistent with the germline gene, which may arise from a read error. The genes are TRBV6-6 and TRBJ1-2; TRBD1 might be the D (5 bases). CDR3 length: 14 residues. Germline V gene data show CDR1 as MNHNY and CDR2 as SVGAGI (reference sequence). As DNA, the CDR3 is TGTGCCAGCGGTTATGACAGCGGCGGCTATGGGTACACCTTC. As protein: CASGYDSGGYGYTF.

Comment on this clonotype: A read error may produce the germline difference seen at one junction end. The genes are TRBV11-2 and TRBJ2-3; 9 bases align to TRBD2. The CDR3 consists of 15 residues. Germline V CDR1 and CDR2: SGHAT, FQNNGV. CDR3 loop: CVSSHIAGVPVTQYF. DNA for the CDR3: TGTGTCAGCAGCCACATAGCGGGAGTGCCAGTTACGCAGTATTTT. The variable domain in full, with the rest retrieved from reference TRBV11-2 and TRBJ2-3, is EAGVAQSPRYKIIEKRQSVAFWCNPISGHATLYWYQQILGQGPKLLIQFQNNGVVDDSQLPKDRFSAERLKGVDSTLKIQPAKLEDSAVYLCVSSHIAGVPVTQYFGPGTRLTVL.

Ten or more counts support this clonotype. The chain recombines TRBV12-3 or TRBV12-4 with TRBJ1-1; 10 nucleotides match TRBD1. The CDR3 is 15 residues long. Trimming at V came to 6 bases and at J to 1 base, leaving 5 bases not matched to a gene. CDR3 DNA: TGTGCCAGCAGGGAGACAGGGGGCAAGAACACTGAAGCTTTCTTT. Translating gives CASRETGGKNTEAFF.

Turning to this clonotype: One end of the junction varies from germline; a read error may be responsible. The chain carries TRBV13 and TRBJ2-7, with 10 bases fitting TRBD1. The CDR3 loop spans 15 amino acids. CDR1 is PRHDT and CDR2 is FYEKMQ in the germline V gene (reference sequence). CDR3 nucleotide sequence: TGTGCCTGCAGAACGCGGGGACAGGGGACCTACGAGCAGTACTTC. This gives the protein CACRTRGQGTYEQYF.

About this clonotype itself: It is likely a read error, because the conserved phenylalanine at the end of the CDR3 is missing. The genes are TRBV11-2 and TRBJ2-7; TRBD2 matches at 7 bases. V was clipped by 9 bases and J by 2 bases; unmatched bases: 10. Germline V gene data show CDR1 as SGHAT and CDR2 as FQNNGV. The CDR3 covers 14 residues. The CDR3 reads CASSQPSGAYEQYL. The CDR3 DNA reads as TGTGCCAGTTCCCAGCCTAGCGGTGCCTACGAGCAGTACCTC.

The chain carries TRBV10-3 and TRBJ2-2, with D tentatively TRBD2 (6 bases). The CDR3 consists of 18 residues. In germline, CDR1 is ENHRY, CDR2 SYGVKD. The V end lost 8 bases, the J end lost 1 base, and 23 bases lay between the germline ends. The CDR3 nucleotides read TGTGCCATCTCAAGTGCGGAGGGGTGGCAGCGGAACACCGGGGAGCTGTTTTTT. This gives the protein CAISSAEGWQRNTGELFF.

On this clonotype itself: A read error is likely, as this CDR3 ends without the conserved phenylalanine or tryptophan. This chain links TRBV6-1 with TRBJ1-1; 8 positions match TRBD1. Per germline, CDR1 MNHNS and CDR2 SASEGT. The CDR3 runs to 15 residues. CDR3 protein: CTSSEAAGGFTEAFS. CDR3 sequence (DNA): TGTACAAGCAGTGAAGCTGCAGGGGGCTTCACTGAAGCTTTCTCT.

A note on this clonotype: The conserved closing phenylalanine or tryptophan is absent in this CDR3, likely reflecting a read error. The genes are TRBV29-1 and TRBJ2-3, with 8 bases lining up with TRBD1. This CDR3 has 13 residues. Per germline, CDR1 SQVTM and CDR2 ANQGSEA. The V segment lost 3 bases and the J segment 1 base; nucleotides outside the gene matches: 0. CDR3 loop: CSVETGGTDTQYS. CDR3 bases: TGCAGCGTTGAGACAGGGGGCACAGATACGCAGTATTCT.

This clonotype was detected a few times. The V call is TRBV6-5, the J call TRBJ2-5; D remains unclear. Germline CDR1 and CDR2: MNHEY and SVGAGI. The CDR3 sequence is 15 residues long. V shed 5 bases and J shed 0 bases, with 13 bases lying between them. CDR3 sequence: CASSPGPQHQETQYF. The CDR3 bases are TGTGCCAGCAGTCCCGGCCCACAACACCAAGAGACCCAGTACTTC.

Comments on this clonotype: Just one base apart from a much larger clone, this may be a read error. The chain links TRBV4-2 to TRBJ2-1; TRBD1 might be the D (6 bases). This CDR3 contains 15 residues. Germline CDR1 is LGHNA and CDR2 is YNFKEQ. This CDR3 is CASIQVVGGPNEQFF. CDR3 sequence (DNA): TGTGCCAGCATCCAAGTGGTTGGGGGCCCCAATGAGCAGTTCTTC.

This sequence joins TRBV28 and TRBJ1-5; 7 bases agree with TRBD1. Germline V lookup: CDR1 MDHEN, CDR2 SYDVKM. The length of the CDR3 is 13 residues. V shed 7 bases, J shed 6 bases, and the junction held 6 bases outside the gene matches. This CDR3 reads CASTWPGGQPQHF. DNA for the CDR3: TGTGCCAGCACTTGGCCAGGGGGTCAGCCCCAGCATTTT.

Comments on this clonotype: At one end the junction does not follow the germline gene, possibly because of a read error. The rearrangement joins TRBV6-5 to TRBJ2-7; D gene ambiguous. This CDR3 has 13 amino acids. In germline, CDR1 is MNHEY, CDR2 SVGAGI. This CDR3 is CASSCSSRSERYF. The CDR3 DNA sequence: TGTGCCAGCAGTTGCTCATCCCGGAGCGAGCGGTACTTC.

Comment on this clonotype: A much larger clone sits a single nucleotide away, making a read error possible. V gene TRBV11-3 combines with J gene TRBJ2-7; D gene unclear. Germline lookup yields CDR1 SGHNT and CDR2 YENEEA. Trimming removed 4 bases from V and 8 bases from J, with 15 bases in between. CDR3 length equals 13 residues. The CDR3: CASSYPPSHKQYF. CDR3 nucleotide sequence: TGTGCCAGCAGCTACCCTCCCTCCCACAAGCAGTACTTC.

Comment on this clonotype: A much larger clonotype is one base distant, so this may be a read error. The chain is built from TRBV29-1 and TRBJ2-1; the D gene is possibly TRBD2 (6 bases). Germline loops: CDR1 SQVTM, CDR2 ANQGSEA. Trimming took 8 bases from V and 4 from J, leaving 12 bases between them. The CDR3 sequence is 12 residues long. CDR3 protein: CSTGGTYNEQFF. CDR3 sequence (DNA): TGCAGCACCGGAGGGACGTACAATGAGCAGTTCTTC.

This chain links TRBV11-2 with TRBJ1-1; D ambiguous. The CDR3 is 14 amino acids. Germline V gives CDR1 SGHAT, CDR2 FQNNGV. Trimming removed 4 bases at V and 10 bases at J, with 19 bases between. DNA of the CDR3: TGTGCCAGCAGCTCGCGGGATTGGAACATTGGAGCTTTCTTT. It yields the protein CASSSRDWNIGAFF.

Concerning this clonotype itself: Likely a read error: the CDR3 ends without its conserved phenylalanine or tryptophan. The chain combines TRBV11-2 with TRBJ2-7, with D tentatively TRBD1 (7 bases). V gave up 3 bases and J gave up 1 base, with 10 bases separating them. CDR3 length: 14 residues. Germline V gene lookup returns CDR1 SGHAT and CDR2 FQNNGV. The CDR3 DNA is TGTGCCAGCAGCTTCCAGGGGGGATCCTACGAGCAGTACTCC. Amino acid sequence: CASSFQGGSYEQYS.

In regard to this clonotype: Lacking the conserved final phenylalanine or tryptophan, this CDR3 likely reflects a read error. J is TRBJ2-5 and V is TRBV6-5, with D possibly matching TRBD1 (5 bases). The V gene's germline CDR1 is MNHEY and CDR2 SVGAGI. The CDR3 is 16 amino acids. V was shortened by 6 bases and J by 5 bases, with 22 bases between the two germline ends. CDR3 bases: TGTGCCAGCAGGGGTCTATTAGGGGTCGCTAGGGAGACCCAGTACCTC. This codes for CASRGLLGVARETQYL.

For this clonotype: A read error may be the cause here, since a much bigger clone is one base away. The DNA for the CDR3 is TGTGCCAGCAGCCAAGATGACGGGGGAGCCTACGAGCAGCACTTC. Translation gives CASSQDDGGAYEQHF. The chain combines TRBV4-2 with TRBJ2-7; the D gene is possibly TRBD2 (6 bases). CDR1 is LGHNA, CDR2 YNFKEQ, per germline. The CDR3 has 15 amino acids.